A selection of T cell receptor beta chains follows, all from one sample in a study of T-cell memory formation after mild COVID-19. Each CDR3 protein gets one entry after TCRdb re-called the 5' RACE reads with MiXCR. This sample has about 430,000 distinct CDR3 sequences; 24% occur once, and the top ten carry roughly 8.9%. Sequencing used PBMCs or a T cell subset sorted from them (not recorded which). The receptor source for this set is an adult woman who had mild COVID-19 (a few samples of this study predate the infection). Cell type and time point are not known. The CDR3 runs from the conserved cysteine through the conserved F or W. D genes are given only for firm matches. Clone size is stated in some rows and not others, as once, few, many or a class when expanded.

v_call: TRBV13
clone_size: -
j_call: TRBJ2-3
d_call: TRBD2
cdr3_aa: CASSYTAGGLTDTQYF
cdr3_nt: TGTGCCAGCAGCTACACAGCGGGAGGCCTCACAGATACGCAGTATTTT

v_call: TRBV7-8
clone_size: -
j_call: TRBJ2-1
d_call: -
cdr3_aa: CASSKTPGGGRTSYNEQFF
cdr3_nt: TGTGCCAGCAGCAAAACACCGGGGGGCGGGCGAACCTCCTACAATGAGCAGTTCTTC

v_call: TRBV27
clone_size: -
j_call: TRBJ2-7
d_call: -
cdr3_aa: CASSIGAGTYEQYF
cdr3_nt: TGTGCCAGCAGTATCGGCGCGGGGACCTACGAGCAGTACTTC

v_call: TRBV20-1
clone_size: -
j_call: TRBJ2-5
d_call: TRBD1
cdr3_aa: CSGTSGQKRETQYF
cdr3_nt: TGCAGTGGGACCTCGGGACAGAAAAGGGAGACCCAGTACTTC

v_call: TRBV9
clone_size: few
j_call: TRBJ2-3
d_call: -
cdr3_aa: CATGWGARGTDTQYF
cdr3_nt: TGTGCCACGGGGTGGGGGGCGAGAGGCACAGATACGCAGTATTTT

v_call: TRBV4-3
clone_size: few
j_call: TRBJ2-1
d_call: TRBD2
cdr3_aa: CASSQVGFGGGYNEQFF
cdr3_nt: TGCGCCAGCAGCCAAGTGGGTTTTGGCGGGGGGTACAATGAGCAGTTCTTC

v_call: TRBV7-2
clone_size: few
j_call: TRBJ2-2
d_call: TRBD2
cdr3_aa: CASTTAGGLTGELFF
cdr3_nt: TGTGCCAGCACCACCGCGGGGGGATTGACCGGGGAGCTGTTTTTT

v_call: TRBV5-5
clone_size: -
j_call: TRBJ2-7
d_call: -
cdr3_aa: CASSPTAKEAYEQYF
cdr3_nt: TGTGCCAGCAGCCCAACAGCAAAAGAAGCCTACGAGCAGTACTTC

v_call: TRBV5-1
clone_size: -
j_call: TRBJ1-1
d_call: -
cdr3_aa: CASSLGRGSTEAFF
cdr3_nt: TGCGCCAGCAGCTTGGGGAGGGGGTCGACTGAAGCTTTCTTT

v_call: TRBV7-2
clone_size: few
j_call: TRBJ1-2
d_call: TRBD1
cdr3_aa: CASSLGQGASGYTF
cdr3_nt: TGTGCCAGCAGCTTAGGGCAGGGGGCGAGCGGCTACACCTTC

v_call: TRBV6-2/TRBV6-3
clone_size: -
j_call: TRBJ2-7
d_call: -
cdr3_aa: CASSYGPAYEQYF
cdr3_nt: TGTGCCAGCAGTTACGGGCCGGCCTACGAGCAGTACTTC

v_call: TRBV6-5
clone_size: few
j_call: TRBJ2-5
d_call: -
cdr3_aa: CASSYSTAFQETQYF
cdr3_nt: TGTGCCAGCAGTTATTCGACAGCCTTTCAAGAGACCCAGTACTTC

v_call: TRBV9
clone_size: few
j_call: TRBJ2-1
d_call: -
cdr3_aa: CASSVELYNEQFF
cdr3_nt: TGTGCCAGCAGCGTAGAACTTTACAATGAGCAGTTCTTC

v_call: TRBV5-1
clone_size: -
j_call: TRBJ1-5
d_call: TRBD1
cdr3_aa: CASSLGQGQPQHF
cdr3_nt: TGCGCCAGCAGCTTGGGACAGGGTCAGCCCCAGCATTTT

v_call: TRBV29-1
clone_size: -
j_call: TRBJ2-5
d_call: -
cdr3_aa: CSAGALGETQYF
cdr3_nt: TGCAGCGCAGGGGCGTTGGGTGAGACCCAGTACTTC

v_call: TRBV11-2
clone_size: -
j_call: TRBJ1-6
d_call: -
cdr3_aa: CASSLATRNNSPLHF
cdr3_nt: TGTGCCAGCAGCTTAGCAACACGGAATAATTCACCCCTCCACTTT

v_call: TRBV6-4
clone_size: few
j_call: TRBJ2-1
d_call: -
cdr3_aa: CASSDSTGSYNEQFF
cdr3_nt: TGTGCCAGCAGTGACTCAACAGGTTCCTACAATGAGCAGTTCTTC

v_call: TRBV12-3/TRBV12-4
clone_size: many
j_call: TRBJ2-1
d_call: TRBD2
cdr3_aa: CASSFAVGGEQFF
cdr3_nt: TGTGCCAGCAGTTTTGCGGTGGGGGGGGAGCAGTTCTTC

v_call: TRBV7-6
clone_size: few
j_call: TRBJ2-1
d_call: -
cdr3_aa: CASTISGFNEQFF
cdr3_nt: TGTGCCAGCACTATCTCGGGGTTTAATGAGCAGTTCTTC

v_call: TRBV24-1
clone_size: few
j_call: TRBJ2-7
d_call: -
cdr3_aa: CATSDLTYEQYF
cdr3_nt: TGTGCCACCAGTGATTTGACCTACGAGCAGTACTTC

v_call: TRBV12-3/TRBV12-4
clone_size: -
j_call: TRBJ2-7
d_call: -
cdr3_aa: CASSSIYLNF
cdr3_nt: TGTGCCAGCAGTTCGATTTACTTGAACTTC

v_call: TRBV24-1
clone_size: -
j_call: TRBJ2-2
d_call: -
cdr3_aa: CATAVMTGELFF
cdr3_nt: TGTGCCACCGCTGTCATGACCGGGGAGCTGTTTTTT

v_call: TRBV7-9
clone_size: many
j_call: TRBJ1-4
d_call: TRBD1
cdr3_aa: CASSLEGQGWPRGSGKLFF
cdr3_nt: TGTGCCAGCAGCTTAGAGGGACAGGGCTGGCCCCGGGGATCCGGAAAACTGTTTTTT

v_call: TRBV9
clone_size: -
j_call: TRBJ1-5
d_call: -
cdr3_aa: CASSVGINNQPQHF
cdr3_nt: TGTGCCAGCAGCGTGGGGATCAACAATCAGCCCCAGCATTTT

v_call: TRBV7-2
clone_size: -
j_call: TRBJ2-5
d_call: TRBD2
cdr3_aa: CASSPPGLAGAGETQYF
cdr3_nt: TGTGCCAGCAGCCCCCCGGGACTAGCGGGAGCAGGAGAGACCCAGTACTTC

v_call: TRBV5-1
clone_size: -
j_call: TRBJ2-7
d_call: TRBD2
cdr3_aa: CASSREGRYEQYF
cdr3_nt: TGCGCCAGCAGCCGGGAGGGTCGGTACGAGCAGTACTTC

v_call: TRBV4-1
clone_size: -
j_call: TRBJ2-7
d_call: -
cdr3_aa: CASSQENGGAYEQYF
cdr3_nt: TGCGCCAGCAGCCAAGAAAATGGAGGGGCATACGAGCAGTACTTC

v_call: TRBV7-2
clone_size: -
j_call: TRBJ1-6
d_call: TRBD1
cdr3_aa: CASSWTGQGYSPLHF
cdr3_nt: TGTGCCAGCAGCTGGACCGGACAGGGATATTCACCCCTCCACTTT

v_call: TRBV6-5
clone_size: few
j_call: TRBJ2-7
d_call: -
cdr3_aa: CASKVTQTSSYEQYF
cdr3_nt: TGTGCCAGCAAGGTTACTCAGACGAGCTCCTACGAGCAGTACTTC

v_call: TRBV3-1
clone_size: -
j_call: TRBJ2-2
d_call: TRBD2
cdr3_aa: CASSQDQTSGNTGELFF
cdr3_nt: TGTGCCAGCAGCCAAGATCAAACTAGCGGGAACACCGGGGAGCTGTTTTTT

v_call: TRBV7-9
clone_size: few
j_call: TRBJ2-7
d_call: -
cdr3_aa: CASRRGSSYEQYF
cdr3_nt: TGTGCCAGCAGACGGGGGAGCTCCTACGAGCAGTACTTC

v_call: TRBV24-1
clone_size: few
j_call: TRBJ1-2
d_call: -
cdr3_aa: CATSDPSGGGYGYTF
cdr3_nt: TGTGCCACCAGTGACCCTTCGGGAGGAGGCTATGGCTACACCTTC

v_call: TRBV6-6
clone_size: -
j_call: TRBJ1-6
d_call: -
cdr3_aa: CASSLQDSPLHF
cdr3_nt: TGTGCCAGCAGTTTACAAGATTCACCCCTCCACTTT

v_call: TRBV27
clone_size: -
j_call: TRBJ2-3
d_call: TRBD1
cdr3_aa: CASSPTGGARNTQYF
cdr3_nt: TGTGCCAGCAGTCCCACAGGGGGCGCGAGAAATACGCAGTATTTT

v_call: TRBV5-1
clone_size: few
j_call: TRBJ2-7
d_call: -
cdr3_aa: CASSWVPGVSYEQYF
cdr3_nt: TGCGCCAGCAGCTGGGTTCCAGGGGTATCCTACGAGCAGTACTTC

v_call: TRBV20-1
clone_size: -
j_call: TRBJ1-2
d_call: -
cdr3_aa: CSARETTDLYGYTF
cdr3_nt: TGCAGTGCTAGAGAGACCACGGATCTCTATGGCTACACCTTC

v_call: TRBV7-2
clone_size: few
j_call: TRBJ1-1
d_call: -
cdr3_aa: CASSLVGTGDRLGF
cdr3_nt: TGTGCCAGCAGCTTAGTGGGGACTGGGGATCGTTTGGGCTTT

v_call: TRBV5-1
clone_size: few
j_call: TRBJ2-1
d_call: TRBD2
cdr3_aa: CASSFTRGGRDEQFF
cdr3_nt: TGCGCCAGCAGCTTTACCCGGGGGGGCCGAGATGAGCAGTTCTTC

v_call: TRBV4-1
clone_size: -
j_call: TRBJ1-1
d_call: TRBD1
cdr3_aa: CASRQGDTEAFF
cdr3_nt: TGCGCCAGCAGACAGGGGGACACTGAAGCTTTCTTT

v_call: TRBV7-6
clone_size: -
j_call: TRBJ1-1
d_call: TRBD1
cdr3_aa: CASSLGPRGQGTEAFF
cdr3_nt: TGTGCCAGCAGCTTAGGTCCCAGGGGGCAAGGCACTGAAGCTTTCTTT

v_call: TRBV4-3
clone_size: -
j_call: TRBJ1-4
d_call: -
cdr3_aa: CASSQDYAKRLFF
cdr3_nt: TGCGCCAGCAGCCAAGATTATGCAAAAAGGTTGTTTTTT

v_call: TRBV27
clone_size: -
j_call: TRBJ1-1
d_call: TRBD1
cdr3_aa: CASNAGTGGGNTEAFF
cdr3_nt: TGTGCCAGCAATGCCGGGACAGGGGGTGGGAACACTGAAGCTTTCTTT

v_call: TRBV18
clone_size: few
j_call: TRBJ2-2
d_call: -
cdr3_aa: CASSPWPGELFF
cdr3_nt: TGTGCCAGCTCACCATGGCCCGGGGAGCTGTTTTTT

v_call: TRBV20-1
clone_size: few
j_call: TRBJ2-6
d_call: -
cdr3_aa: CSARGFSGANVLTF
cdr3_nt: TGCAGTGCTAGAGGGTTCTCTGGGGCCAACGTCCTGACTTTC

v_call: TRBV6-6
clone_size: few
j_call: TRBJ1-3
d_call: -
cdr3_aa: CASSRLDWGSGNTIYF
cdr3_nt: TGTGCCAGCAGTCGCCTGGACTGGGGCTCTGGAAACACCATATATTTT

v_call: TRBV11-1
clone_size: -
j_call: TRBJ1-1
d_call: -
cdr3_aa: CASSPGEVEAFF
cdr3_nt: TGTGCCAGCAGCCCTGGGGAGGTTGAAGCTTTCTTT

v_call: TRBV19
clone_size: few
j_call: TRBJ2-7
d_call: -
cdr3_aa: CASSIGDTYEQYF
cdr3_nt: TGTGCCAGTAGTATAGGGGATACCTACGAGCAGTACTTC